The present T cell receptor (beta chain) was sequenced within a study of CD4 T cells in relation to SARS-CoV-2 and coronaviruses (dated by TCRdb to the early 2020s). Study-level background: The ViraFEST assay cultured PBMCs with antigen for nine to eleven days, then sequenced TCR beta CDR3s to find antigen-specific clonal expansions. A different TCR-beta assay, based on Illumina, was used to sequence expansion assays from other donors in the study. Samples from a few pre-COVID donors and the naive versus memory experiments were sequenced with the Adaptive Biotechnologies TCR-sequencing kit; other data were Illumina-based. Patient-derived lymphoblastoid cell lines were used to map the HLA restriction of shared crossreactive spike epitopes. An HIV-1 Nef peptide pool or a no-peptide culture served as the negative reference condition. At the level of individual TCR clonotypes, the study evaluated whether memory CD4+ T cells crossreact between the spike proteins of SARS-CoV-2 and those of common cold coronaviruses. General conclusions and limits of the study: Significantly weaker SARS-CoV-2-driven expansion was shown by crossreactive clones than by monoreactive clones, consistent with antigenic imprinting. No donor contributed both pre-pandemic and post-infection samples, which limited tracing the source of pre-existing responses. The study was limited by small numbers of patients and tested TCRs. Approximately 69% of donors had memory CD4+ clonotypes that crossrecognized SARS-CoV-2 and at least one common cold coronavirus spike. Crossreactivity analysis centred on spike protein, so crossreactivity against other viral proteins was not assessed.

For this clone: Its recognized antigen is unknown. No base qualities exist here, and no much larger clone lies one base off it.

The library was made by the immunoSEQ multiplex PCR assay. Per the authors' processing: During preprocessing, nonproductive sequences were removed, along with CDR3s that did not begin with C, did not end with F or W, or were shorter than 7 amino acids. Antigen-specific clonotypes were called with the MANAFEST web app on the basis of expansion relative to the reference and to other culture wells. To be counted as positive, a clone had to show significant expansion compared with the reference culture, at an FDR below 0.05, in 2 of 3 replicate wells. Positive clones also required significant expansion versus all other tandem wells and an odds ratio above 5. CDR3 homology was measured as pairwise Levenshtein distance, computed with the stringdist R package after trimming three terminal residues from each end. Imported from immuneACCESS, the table was reduced by TCRdb to in-frame sequences with V and J called. These copies leave out some clones; in studies compared against another copy, an unresolved V gene accounts for under half, and the cause of the remainder is not known. V and J calls and clone size are as listed in that table; D and trimming were resolved from the DNA. A total of tens of thousands of clones appear in this sample, around three quarters of them only once. About 17% of the sample belongs to the ten largest clones.

CD4+ T cells from unexposed donors were collected before the COVID-19 pandemic (2011-2018). After less than 13 days of culture, CD4+ T cells were isolated with the EasySep CD4+ T cell isolation kit. As cell number allowed, CD4+ T cells from unexposed donors were tested for reactivity to SARS-CoV-2 S and N and to four common cold coronavirus spike pools. Each well received 2 million to 2.5 million PBMCs, cultured in IMDM supplemented with approximately 4.5% human AB serum and about 10 IU/ml IL-2. Half of the culture medium was replaced with fresh IL-2-containing medium on days 3 and 7. Triplicate replicate wells were generally used for each peptide culture condition. The leukapheresis product for the unexposed donors was obtained through commercial purchase. Ficoll-Paque PLUS gradient centrifugation was used to isolate PBMCs from either whole blood or leukapheresis product. PBMCs were either cryopreserved at -140 degrees C or used fresh in the expansion assay. The QIAamp Micro DNA Kit was used to extract genomic DNA from the CD4+ T cells.

The source material was CD4+ T cells from PBMCs, cultured in vitro. This receptor was identified in a human donor in good health.

The nucleotides read TGTGCCAGCAGCTGGACAGGGGGCGCCTCCTACGAGCAGTACTTC. Translated, it reads CASSWTGGASYEQYF. The chain is encoded by TRBV11-2 joined to TRBJ2-7, with TRBD1 identical over 11 junction bases. The CDR3 contains 15 residues, cysteine and phenylalanine counted. Only the CDR3 part of the read is kept: 45 bases, read in frame from the first base. V ends up 4 bases short and J 0 bases short, with an unmatched junction base count of 2. For CDR1 and CDR2, the germline V gene lists SGHAT and FQNNGV.